Listed below are T cell receptor beta chains from one sample, sequenced in a study of cytomegalovirus exposure and HLA in healthy donors. The table came from immunoSEQ multiplex PCR; TCRdb's copy has only in-frame clones and leaves some out. The sample lists around 99,000 clones; roughly 72% were seen once. Sequences were obtained from PBMCs. The source is a man younger than 40 in good health and CMV-seronegative. Each CDR3 is given with its conserved first and last residue. Each record gives: V gene, D gene, clone size, J gene, CDR3 protein, CDR3 DNA. A D gene is named only where the DNA matches it firmly. A row's size may be missing; if present it is once, few, many or a size class.

v_gene: TRBV5-1
d_gene: TRBD1
abundance: -
j_gene: TRBJ1-5
CDR3aa: CASSSKGDRDQPQHF
CDR3nt: TGCGCCAGCAGCTCTAAGGGGGACAGGGATCAGCCCCAGCATTTT

v_gene: TRBV29-1
d_gene: TRBD1
abundance: few
j_gene: TRBJ2-7
CDR3aa: CSVVRGQAPYEQYF
CDR3nt: TGCAGCGTTGTCCGGGGACAGGCTCCCTACGAGCAGTACTTC

v_gene: TRBV7-6
d_gene: -
abundance: few
j_gene: TRBJ2-1
CDR3aa: CASSQLARQTSDNEQFF
CDR3nt: TGTGCCAGCAGCCAACTGGCCCGACAGACCTCCGACAATGAGCAGTTCTTC

v_gene: TRBV6-5
d_gene: TRBD1
abundance: few
j_gene: TRBJ2-7
CDR3aa: CASSSPGQGYEQYF
CDR3nt: TGTGCCAGCAGTTCCCCGGGACAGGGCTACGAGCAGTACTTC

v_gene: TRBV30
d_gene: -
abundance: once
j_gene: TRBJ1-1
CDR3aa: CAWSKDSGTEAFF
CDR3nt: TGTGCCTGGAGTAAGGACTCCGGCACTGAAGCTTTCTTT

v_gene: TRBV9
d_gene: TRBD1
abundance: -
j_gene: TRBJ2-4
CDR3aa: CASSETGGWNIQYF
CDR3nt: TGTGCCAGCAGCGAGACAGGGGGCTGGAACATTCAGTACTTC

v_gene: TRBV6-1
d_gene: -
abundance: -
j_gene: TRBJ1-3
CDR3aa: CASSVRSSGNTIYF
CDR3nt: TGTGCCAGCAGTGTTCGGTCCTCTGGAAACACCATATATTTT

v_gene: TRBV28
d_gene: -
abundance: -
j_gene: TRBJ2-7
CDR3aa: CASSSPDSPSYEQYF
CDR3nt: TGTGCCAGCAGTTCCCCGGACAGCCCCTCCTACGAGCAGTACTTC

v_gene: TRBV6-5
d_gene: TRBD1
abundance: once
j_gene: TRBJ2-7
CDR3aa: CASRGWDRTYEQYF
CDR3nt: TGTGCCAGCAGGGGATGGGACAGAACCTACGAGCAGTACTTC

v_gene: TRBV7-2
d_gene: TRBD1
abundance: once
j_gene: TRBJ1-3
CDR3aa: CASSPQGAGNTIYF
CDR3nt: TGTGCCAGCAGCCCACAGGGGGCCGGAAACACCATATATTTT

v_gene: TRBV4-1
d_gene: TRBD1
abundance: -
j_gene: TRBJ1-6
CDR3aa: CASSQDEGTGGMGYNSPLHF
CDR3nt: TGCGCCAGCAGCCAAGACGAAGGAACAGGGGGCATGGGGTATAATTCACCCCTCCACTTT

v_gene: TRBV19
d_gene: TRBD2
abundance: once
j_gene: TRBJ2-1
CDR3aa: CASSGLAGGVSYNEQFF
CDR3nt: TGTGCCAGTAGTGGATTAGCGGGAGGCGTCTCCTACAATGAGCAGTTCTTC

v_gene: TRBV5-1
d_gene: -
abundance: -
j_gene: TRBJ2-4
CDR3aa: CASSSDTGVDIQYF
CDR3nt: TGCGCCAGCAGCTCGGACACAGGAGTTGACATTCAGTACTTC

v_gene: TRBV15
d_gene: -
abundance: -
j_gene: TRBJ2-3
CDR3aa: CATSRGGGSTDTQYF
CDR3nt: TGTGCCACCAGCAGAGGGGGAGGCAGCACAGATACGCAGTATTTT

v_gene: TRBV27
d_gene: -
abundance: -
j_gene: TRBJ1-5
CDR3aa: CASSSLRGQPQHF
CDR3nt: TGTGCCAGCAGTTCGCTCCGGGGTCAGCCCCAGCATTTT

v_gene: TRBV5-1
d_gene: -
abundance: -
j_gene: TRBJ2-1
CDR3aa: CASSLSAGTYNEQFF
CDR3nt: TGCGCCAGCAGCTTGTCAGCGGGCACCTACAATGAGCAGTTCTTC

v_gene: TRBV5-8
d_gene: -
abundance: -
j_gene: TRBJ2-7
CDR3aa: CASSSETYEQYF
CDR3nt: TGTGCCAGCAGCTCAGAAACCTACGAGCAGTACTTC

v_gene: TRBV6-5
d_gene: TRBD2
abundance: -
j_gene: TRBJ2-1
CDR3aa: CASSYSAGAYNEQFF
CDR3nt: TGTGCCAGCAGTTACTCGGCGGGAGCTTACAATGAGCAGTTCTTC

v_gene: TRBV7-7
d_gene: -
abundance: -
j_gene: TRBJ1-1
CDR3aa: CASSLQMNTEAFF
CDR3nt: TGTGCCAGCAGCCTACAGATGAACACTGAAGCTTTCTTT

v_gene: TRBV5-1
d_gene: TRBD2
abundance: -
j_gene: TRBJ2-3
CDR3aa: CASSLASGNADTQYF
CDR3nt: TGCGCCAGCAGCTTGGCTAGCGGGAATGCAGATACGCAGTATTTT